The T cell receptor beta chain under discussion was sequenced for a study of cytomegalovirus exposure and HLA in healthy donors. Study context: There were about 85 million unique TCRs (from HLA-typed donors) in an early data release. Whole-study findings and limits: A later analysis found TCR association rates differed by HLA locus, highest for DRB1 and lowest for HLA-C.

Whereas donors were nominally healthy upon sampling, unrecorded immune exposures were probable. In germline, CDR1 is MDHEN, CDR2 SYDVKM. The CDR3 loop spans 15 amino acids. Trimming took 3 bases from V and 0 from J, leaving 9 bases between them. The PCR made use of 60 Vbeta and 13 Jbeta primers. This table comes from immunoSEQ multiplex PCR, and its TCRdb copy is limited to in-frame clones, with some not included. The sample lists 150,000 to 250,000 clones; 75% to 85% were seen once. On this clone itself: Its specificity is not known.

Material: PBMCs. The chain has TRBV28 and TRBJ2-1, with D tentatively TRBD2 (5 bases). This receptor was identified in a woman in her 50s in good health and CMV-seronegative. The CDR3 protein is CASSLPGSSYNEQFF. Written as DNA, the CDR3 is TGTGCCAGCAGTTTGCCGGGGAGCTCCTACAATGAGCAGTTCTTC.